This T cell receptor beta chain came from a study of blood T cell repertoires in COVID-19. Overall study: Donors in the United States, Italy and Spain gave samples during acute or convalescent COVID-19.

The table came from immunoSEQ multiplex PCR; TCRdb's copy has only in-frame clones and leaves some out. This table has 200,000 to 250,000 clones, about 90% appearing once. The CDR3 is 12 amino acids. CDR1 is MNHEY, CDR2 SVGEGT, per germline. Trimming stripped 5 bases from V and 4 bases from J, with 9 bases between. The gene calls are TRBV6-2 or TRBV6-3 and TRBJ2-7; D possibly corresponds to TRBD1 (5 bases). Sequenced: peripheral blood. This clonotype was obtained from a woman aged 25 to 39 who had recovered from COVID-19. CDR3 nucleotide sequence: TGTGCCAGCAGTCACGACAGATACGAGCAGTACTTC. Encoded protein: CASSHDRYEQYF.